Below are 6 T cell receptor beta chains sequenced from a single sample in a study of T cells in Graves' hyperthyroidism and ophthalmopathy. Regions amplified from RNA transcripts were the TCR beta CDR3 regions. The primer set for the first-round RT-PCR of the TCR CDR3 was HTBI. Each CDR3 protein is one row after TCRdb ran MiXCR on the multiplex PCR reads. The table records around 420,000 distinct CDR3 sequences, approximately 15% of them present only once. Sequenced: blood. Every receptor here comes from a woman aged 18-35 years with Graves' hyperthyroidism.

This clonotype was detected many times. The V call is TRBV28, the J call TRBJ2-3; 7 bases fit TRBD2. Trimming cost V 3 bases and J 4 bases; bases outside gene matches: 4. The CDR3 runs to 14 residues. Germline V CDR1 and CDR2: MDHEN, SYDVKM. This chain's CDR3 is CASSFTSASDTQYF. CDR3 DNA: TGTGCCAGCAGTTTCACTAGCGCCTCAGATACGCAGTATTTT. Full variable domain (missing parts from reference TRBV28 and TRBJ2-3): DVKVTQSSRYLVKRTGEKVFLECVQDMDHENMFWYRQDPGLGLRLIYFSYDVKMKEKGDIPEGYSVSREKKERFSLILESASTNQTSMYLCASSFTSASDTQYFGPGTRLTVL.

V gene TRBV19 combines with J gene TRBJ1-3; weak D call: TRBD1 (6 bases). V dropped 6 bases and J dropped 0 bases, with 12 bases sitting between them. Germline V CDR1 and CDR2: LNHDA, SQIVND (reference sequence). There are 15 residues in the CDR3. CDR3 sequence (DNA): TGTGCCAGTAGCCCGGGACACCACTCTGGAAACACCATATATTTT. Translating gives CASSPGHHSGNTIYF.

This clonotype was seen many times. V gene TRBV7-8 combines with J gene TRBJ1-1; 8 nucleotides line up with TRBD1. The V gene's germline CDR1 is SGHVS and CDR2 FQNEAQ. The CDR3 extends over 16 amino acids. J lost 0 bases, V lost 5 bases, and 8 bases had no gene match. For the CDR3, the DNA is TGTGCCAGCAGCCCACCAGGGGGCTCCATGAACACTGAAGCTTTCTTT. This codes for CASSPPGGSMNTEAFF.

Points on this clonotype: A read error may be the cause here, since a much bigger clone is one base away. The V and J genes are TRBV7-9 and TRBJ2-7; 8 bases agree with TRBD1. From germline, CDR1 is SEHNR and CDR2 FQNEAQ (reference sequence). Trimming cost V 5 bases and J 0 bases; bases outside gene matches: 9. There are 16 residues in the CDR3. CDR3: CASSPRTGMTSYEQYF. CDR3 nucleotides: TGTGCCAGCAGCCCTAGGACAGGGATGACCTCCTACGAGCAGTACTTC.

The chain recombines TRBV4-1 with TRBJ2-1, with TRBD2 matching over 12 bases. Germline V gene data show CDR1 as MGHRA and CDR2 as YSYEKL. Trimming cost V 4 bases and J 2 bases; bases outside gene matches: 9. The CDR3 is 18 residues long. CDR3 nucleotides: TGCGCCAGCAGCCCGCCCACTAGCGGGAGGAGTCCCTACAATGAGCAGTTCTTC. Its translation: CASSPPTSGRSPYNEQFF.

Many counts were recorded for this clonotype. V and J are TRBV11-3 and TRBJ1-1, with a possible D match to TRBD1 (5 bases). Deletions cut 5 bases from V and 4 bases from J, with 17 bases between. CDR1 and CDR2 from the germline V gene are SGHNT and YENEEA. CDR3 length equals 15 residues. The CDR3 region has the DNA TGTGCCAGCAGCCCCGGGAGGGGAAAGGGCACTGAAGCTTTCTTT. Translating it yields CASSPGRGKGTEAFF.